These T cell receptor beta chains were read from a single sample in a study of OX40 agonist ivuxolimab in advanced cancers. Some clones are missing from TCRdb's copy, which holds only in-frame ones; the method was immunoSEQ multiplex PCR. Among tens of thousands of clones listed, 87% were seen once. This material consisted of CD4+ or CD8+ T cells sorted from blood, taken in a trial of the OX40 agonist ivuxolimab. These receptors all stem from an adult with an advanced solid tumor such as melanoma, head and neck, liver or kidney cancer. Each CDR3 is given with its conserved first and last residue. A D gene is named only where the DNA matches it firmly. Size values are once, few and many counts, or a class for expanded clones, and some rows have none.

CASSSDPNSPLHF	TGTGCCAGCAGCTCAGACCCAAATTCACCCCTCCACTTT	TRBJ1-6	TRBV7-2	few	NA	13
CASNMGRRTGELFF	TGTGCCAGTAACATGGGGAGGAGGACCGGGGAGCTGTTTTTT	TRBJ2-2	TRBV19	NA	NA	14
CASSPGGTSPLHF	TGTGCCAGCTCACCTGGGGGGACGTCCCCCCTCCACTTT	TRBJ1-6	TRBV18	once	NA	13
CASSKGQNYNEQFF	TGTGCCAGTAGTAAGGGACAGAACTACAATGAGCAGTTCTTC	TRBJ2-1	TRBV19	NA	TRBD1	14
CASSLGTSSHEQYF	TGCGCCAGCAGCCTCGGGACTAGCAGCCACGAGCAGTACTTC	TRBJ2-7	TRBV23-1	once	TRBD2	14
CASSRPFPNQPQHF	TGTGCCAGCAGTCGACCCTTTCCCAATCAGCCCCAGCATTTT	TRBJ1-5	TRBV28	once	NA	14
CASSFGGFNEKLFF	TGTGCCAGCAGCTTCGGGGGGTTTAATGAAAAACTGTTTTTT	TRBJ1-4	TRBV5-5	NA	NA	14
CASSEPRLAAQETQYF	TGTGCCAGCAGCGAGCCCCGACTAGCAGCACAAGAGACCCAGTACTTC	TRBJ2-5	TRBV6-6	once	TRBD2	16
CASVPSVSTNYGYTF	TGTGCCAGCGTCCCTTCGGTATCCACTAACTATGGCTACACCTTC	TRBJ1-2	TRBV28	NA	NA	15
CASSRILSVDGYTF	TGTGCCAGCAGCCGGATCTTATCCGTGGATGGCTACACCTTC	TRBJ1-2	TRBV7-7	NA	NA	14
CASSSPIGDTIYF	TGCGCCAGCAGCTCCCCAATCGGTGACACCATATATTTT	TRBJ1-3	TRBV5-1	few	NA	13
CASRGSSYEQYF	TGCGCCAGCAGGGGAAGCTCCTACGAGCAGTACTTC	TRBJ2-7	TRBV5-1	few	NA	12
CASSYGVTIYGYTF	TGTGCCAGCAGTTATGGAGTAACAATCTATGGCTACACCTTC	TRBJ1-2	TRBV6-5	NA	NA	14
CASRPSSRQTEAFF	TGTGCCAGCAGACCCTCATCCCGACAGACCGAAGCTTTCTTT	TRBJ1-1	TRBV6-6	NA	NA	14